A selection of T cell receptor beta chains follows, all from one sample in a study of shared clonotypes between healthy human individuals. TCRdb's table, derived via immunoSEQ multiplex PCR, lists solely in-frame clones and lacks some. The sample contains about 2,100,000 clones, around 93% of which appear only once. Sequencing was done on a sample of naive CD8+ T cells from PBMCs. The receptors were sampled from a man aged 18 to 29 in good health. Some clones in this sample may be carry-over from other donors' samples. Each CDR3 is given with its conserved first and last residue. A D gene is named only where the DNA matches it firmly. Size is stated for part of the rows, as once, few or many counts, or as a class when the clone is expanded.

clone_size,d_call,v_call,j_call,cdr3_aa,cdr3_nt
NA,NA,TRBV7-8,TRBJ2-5,CASSLGAPLTETQYF,TGTGCCAGCAGCTTAGGCGCTCCTTTAACGGAGACCCAGTACTTC
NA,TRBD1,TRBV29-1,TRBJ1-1,CSAQDRGQGTEAFF,TGCAGCGCCCAGGACAGGGGTCAGGGAACTGAAGCTTTCTTT
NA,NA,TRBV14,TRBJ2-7,CASSQHYTPGYEQYF,TGTGCCAGCAGCCAGCACTATACCCCGGGGTACGAGCAGTACTTC
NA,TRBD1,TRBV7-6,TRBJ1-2,CASSTGQGTNGYTF,TGTGCCAGCAGTACCGGACAGGGGACGAATGGCTACACCTTC
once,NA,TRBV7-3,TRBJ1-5,CASRPRGEAQHF,TGTGCCAGCAGACCGCGAGGTGAGGCCCAGCATTTT
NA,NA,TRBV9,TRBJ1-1,CASSSRSPGGANTEAFF,TGTGCCAGCAGCTCTCGATCCCCTGGGGGGGCGAACACTGAAGCTTTCTTT
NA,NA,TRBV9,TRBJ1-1,CASSVDGRETEAFF,TGTGCCAGCAGCGTAGATGGCAGGGAAACTGAAGCTTTCTTT
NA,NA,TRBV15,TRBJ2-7,CATSREGGAKYEQYF,TGTGCCACCAGCAGAGAAGGGGGAGCTAAGTACGAGCAGTACTTC
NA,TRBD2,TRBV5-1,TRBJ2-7,CASSLASGAYEQYF,TGCGCCAGCAGCTTGGCAAGCGGGGCCTACGAGCAGTACTTC
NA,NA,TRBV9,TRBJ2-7,CASSVAVGVSGTEYEQYF,TGTGCCAGCAGCGTAGCTGTAGGTGTATCCGGGACCGAATACGAGCAGTACTTC
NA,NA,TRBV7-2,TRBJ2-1,CASSFPGEQFF,TGTGCCAGCAGCTTCCCGGGTGAGCAGTTCTTC
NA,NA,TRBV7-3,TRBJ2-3,CASSPEGLTDTQYF,TGTGCCAGCAGCCCGGAGGGCCTCACAGATACGCAGTATTTT
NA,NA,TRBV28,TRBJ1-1,CASSFRGARGTEAFF,TGTGCCAGCAGCTTCCGGGGGGCTCGAGGAACTGAAGCTTTCTTT
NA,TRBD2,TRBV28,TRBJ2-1,CASSSLAAGEGDEQFF,TGTGCCAGCTCCAGTTTAGCAGCGGGAGAAGGGGATGAGCAGTTCTTC
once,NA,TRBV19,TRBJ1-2,CASSIRAGYGYTF,TGTGCCAGTAGTATACGGGCCGGCTATGGCTACACCTTC
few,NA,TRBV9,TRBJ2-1,CASGDNEQFF,TGTGCCAGCGGGGACAATGAGCAGTTCTTC
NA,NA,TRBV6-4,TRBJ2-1,CASSRGTPYNEQFF,TGTGCCAGCAGTCGGGGGACCCCCTACAATGAGCAGTTCTTC
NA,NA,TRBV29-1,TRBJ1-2,CSVKIGGGYTF,TGCAGCGTTAAAATTGGGGGTGGCTACACCTTC
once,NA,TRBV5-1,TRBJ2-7,CASSAGPSYEQYF,TGCGCCAGCAGTGCGGGACCCTCCTACGAGCAGTACTTC
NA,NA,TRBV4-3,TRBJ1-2,CASSQDWRSGGYTF,TGCGCCAGCAGCCAAGATTGGAGGTCTGGTGGCTACACCTTC
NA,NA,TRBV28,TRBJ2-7,CASSVTGEAYEQYF,TGTGCCAGCAGTGTTACAGGGGAGGCATACGAGCAGTACTTC
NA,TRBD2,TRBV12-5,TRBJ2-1,CASGLGPLAGGPHEQFF,TGTGCTAGTGGTTTGGGCCCCCTAGCGGGAGGGCCCCATGAGCAGTTCTTC
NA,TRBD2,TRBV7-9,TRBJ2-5,CASSVQRGAQETQYF,TGTGCCAGCAGCGTCCAGCGGGGCGCCCAAGAGACCCAGTACTTC
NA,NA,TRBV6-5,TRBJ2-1,CASSYSENPEQFF,TGTGCCAGCAGTTATTCGGAGAACCCCGAGCAGTTCTTC
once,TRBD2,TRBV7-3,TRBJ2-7,CASSPIWVAGAYEQYF,TGTGCCAGCAGCCCGATCTGGGTAGCGGGAGCCTACGAGCAGTACTTC
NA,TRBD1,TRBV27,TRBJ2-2,CASSLSTGQRTGELFF,TGTGCCAGCAGTTTGTCCACGGGACAGCGAACCGGGGAGCTGTTTTTT
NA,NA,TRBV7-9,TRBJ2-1,CASSFIGTGSYNEQFF,TGTGCCAGCAGCTTCATTGGGACCGGCTCCTACAATGAGCAGTTCTTC
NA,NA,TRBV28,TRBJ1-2,CASGTRDTFHTYGYTF,TGTGCCAGCGGTACCCGGGACACCTTCCACACCTATGGCTACACCTTC
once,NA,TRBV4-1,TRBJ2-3,CASSQVVSSGTDTQYF,TGCGCCAGCAGCCAAGTGGTGTCTAGCGGCACAGATACGCAGTATTTT
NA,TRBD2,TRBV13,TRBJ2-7,CASSFKVGLAGGEQYF,TGTGCCAGCAGCTTTAAGGTTGGCTTAGCGGGAGGCGAGCAGTACTTC
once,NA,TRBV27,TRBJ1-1,CASSSMVETLFF,TGTGCCAGCAGTTCCATGGTCGAAACCCTTTTCTTT
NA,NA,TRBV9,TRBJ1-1,CASSGSFLNTEAFF,TGTGCCAGCAGTGGCAGCTTTTTGAACACTGAAGCTTTCTTT
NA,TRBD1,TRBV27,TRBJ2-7,CASSPPTGGQPYEQYF,TGTGCCAGCAGTCCGCCCACAGGGGGCCAACCCTACGAGCAGTACTTC
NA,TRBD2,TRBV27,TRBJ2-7,CASSSGLAGLAVEQYF,TGTGCCAGCAGTTCGGGACTAGCGGGATTGGCGGTCGAGCAGTACTTC
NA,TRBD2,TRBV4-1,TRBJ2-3,CASSGWGGTSGSTDTQYF,TGCGCCAGCAGCGGCTGGGGCGGGACTAGCGGGAGCACAGATACGCAGTATTTT
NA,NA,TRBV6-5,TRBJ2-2,CASSYSGGSGELFF,TGTGCCAGCAGTTACTCGGGGGGATCCGGGGAGCTGTTTTTT
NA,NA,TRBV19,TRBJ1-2,CASSILAGVNYGYTF,TGTGCCAGTAGTATTCTGGCAGGGGTTAACTATGGCTACACCTTC
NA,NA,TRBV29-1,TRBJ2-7,CSVPSTSSYEQYF,TGCAGCGTTCCCTCCACTAGTTCGTATGAGCAGTACTTC
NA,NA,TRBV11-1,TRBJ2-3,CASTGVRNGARVTQYF,TGTGCCAGCACCGGCGTGCGGAACGGGGCCAGAGTTACGCAGTATTTT
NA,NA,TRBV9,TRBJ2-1,CASSGTAESRYNEQFF,TGTGCCAGCAGCGGCACCGCGGAATCACGCTACAATGAGCAGTTCTTC
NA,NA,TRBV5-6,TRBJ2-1,CASSYRPTRNNEQFF,TGTGCCAGCAGCTACCGTCCCACCCGTAACAATGAGCAGTTCTTC
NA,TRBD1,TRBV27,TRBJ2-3,CASSLINRGTDTQYF,TGTGCCAGCAGTTTGATTAACAGGGGTACAGATACGCAGTATTTT
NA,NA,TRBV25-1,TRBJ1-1,CASSYGGGAEAFF,TGTGCCAGCAGTTATGGGGGGGGCGCTGAAGCTTTCTTT
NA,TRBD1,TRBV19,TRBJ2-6,CASSADREGANVLTF,TGTGCCAGTAGTGCCGACAGGGAGGGGGCCAACGTCCTGACTTTC
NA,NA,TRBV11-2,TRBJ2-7,CASSLVRGRPAYEQYF,TGTGCCAGCAGCTTGGTACGCGGGCGGCCTGCCTACGAGCAGTACTTC
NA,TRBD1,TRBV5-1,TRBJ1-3,CASSLGQANSGNTIYF,TGCGCCAGCAGCCTAGGACAGGCTAACTCTGGAAACACCATATATTTT
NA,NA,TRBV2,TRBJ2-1,CASIFAGNEQFF,TGTGCCAGCATCTTTGCGGGCAATGAGCAGTTCTTC
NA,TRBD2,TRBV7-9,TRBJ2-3,CASSLPGLADSLTDTQYF,TGTGCCAGCAGCTTGCCGGGACTAGCGGACTCCTTAACAGATACGCAGTATTTT
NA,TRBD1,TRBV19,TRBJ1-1,CASSEGQPNTEAFF,TGTGCCAGTAGCGAGGGACAGCCGAACACTGAAGCTTTCTTT